The T cell receptor beta chain described here comes from a study of graft-versus-host responses after intestinal transplantation. CDR3 length equals 14 residues. The germline CDR1 and CDR2 sequences are MDHEN and SYDVKM. V shed 3 bases, J shed 6 bases, and the junction held 4 bases outside the gene matches. Sequenced by immunoSEQ multiplex PCR; TCRdb stores in-frame clones only, minus some. Counted here are under 55,000 clones, roughly 91% occurring once; the ten biggest clones make up about 4.4%. The receptor was derived from a human patient who received an intestinal transplant, so some T cells may come from the graft donor. This sample comprised PBMCs, obtained 524 days after transplant. V gene TRBV28 combines with J gene TRBJ2-2, with TRBD1 identical over 7 bases. The chain's CDR3 is CASSLTGWAGELFF. The CDR3 coding sequence is TGTGCCAGCAGTTTGACAGGGTGGGCCGGGGAGCTGTTTTTT. The entire variable domain, with the rest obtained from reference TRBV28 and TRBJ2-2, is as follows: DVKVTQSSRYLVKRTGEKVFLECVQDMDHENMFWYRQDPGLGLRLIYFSYDVKMKEKGDIPEGYSVSREKKERFSLILESASTNQTSMYLCASSLTGWAGELFFGEGSRLTVL.